The clone carrying this TCR beta chain was picked up one time. The germline V gene encodes CDR1 MNHEY and CDR2 SVGEGT. The CDR3 is 15 amino acids. V gave up 2 bases and J gave up 2 bases; unmatched junction bases: 3. The data were taken from a study of blood T cell repertoires in COVID-19. Assay: immunoSEQ multiplex PCR; the TCRdb copy retains only in-frame clones and omits some. This table has about 230,000 clones, approximately 89% appearing once. This TCR was recovered from a woman aged 30 to 39 with acute COVID-19. The chain uses TRBV6-2 or TRBV6-3 and TRBJ1-5; 7 bases align to TRBD1. Source material: PBMCs or T cells enriched from blood (not recorded which). The CDR3 bases are TGTGCCAGCAGTTACGACGACAGGGGCAATCAGCCCCAGCATTTT. It is translated as CASSYDDRGNQPQHF.